This paragraph covers one TCR beta chain sequence. These data come from a study of blood T cell repertoires in COVID-19. The V end lost 8 bases, the J end lost 3 bases, and 29 bases lay between the germline ends. The CDR3 runs to 18 residues. CDR1 is LNHDA, CDR2 SQIVND, per germline (reference sequence). In the authors' workflow: It was from reference gene primer amplification that nucleated cell counts were estimated. The assay was immunoSEQ multiplex PCR, and TCRdb's table has in-frame clones only and misses some. The DNA gave D and trimming, while V, J and clone size come from that table. This sample has more than 110,000 clones, with 70% to 80% found just once.

This chain joins TRBV19 and TRBJ2-7; perhaps TRBD1 as D (7 bases). The source is a woman older than 75 with active or convalescent COVID-19. Sequenced input: peripheral blood. The CDR3 nucleotides read TGTGCCAGTGCCGTGAGTGGTTCGGCGGCAGGGGGACTCTACGAGCAGTACTTC. Protein: CASAVSGSAAGGLYEQYF. Supplemented by reference TRBV19 and TRBJ2-7, the full variable domain reads DGGITQSPKYLFRKEGQNVTLSCEQNLNHDAMYWYRQDPGQGLRLIYYSQIVNDFQKGDIAEGYSVSREKKESFPLTVTSAQKNPTAFYLCASAVSGSAAGGLYEQYFGPGTRLTVT.